Listed below are T cell receptor beta chains from one sample, sequenced in a study of response to subunit inactivated influenza vaccine. TCRdb used MiXCR to reprocess the RT-PCR reads, holding one entry per CDR3 protein. The profile shows around 520,000 distinct CDR3 sequences, 12% of them singletons. The specimen comprised PBMCs from blood, sampled on the day of vaccination. These receptors were obtained from a middle-aged man who received an inactivated influenza vaccine. Both conserved end residues are part of each CDR3. The D gene is left open where the match is weak. The size field is filled for only some rows; it gives once, few, many or a size class.

TGCAGTGCTAGAGATCAGGGGGAGACCCAGTACTTC CSARDQGETQYF TRBJ2-5 . few TRBV20-1
TGTGCCAGCAGCTTCCCGGACAGGGCTTCACCCCTCCACTTT CASSFPDRASPLHF TRBJ1-6 TRBD1 few TRBV5-6
TGCGCCAGCAGCTTGGGGGGGACTACAGACAATGAGCAGTTCTTC CASSLGGTTDNEQFF TRBJ2-1 TRBD2 few TRBV5-1
TGTGCCAGCAGCCTCGGGACTAGCGGGTACACAGATACGCAGTATTTT CASSLGTSGYTDTQYF TRBJ2-3 TRBD2 . TRBV7-2
TGTGCCAGCAGCTTAAGTCTCAGGGGTCAAGAGACCCAGTACTTC CASSLSLRGQETQYF TRBJ2-5 . many TRBV7-9
TGCGCCAGCAGGGACAGCCTGGGACCCGGGGAGCTGTTTTTT CASRDSLGPGELFF TRBJ2-2 . many TRBV10-1
TGTGCCAGCAGCCAAATCGGCGCAGGGGTGTACGAGCAGTACTTC CASSQIGAGVYEQYF TRBJ2-7 . . TRBV7-9
TGTGCCAGCAGGTTGATTTCCGTATCCTACAATGAGCAGTTCTTC CASRLISVSYNEQFF TRBJ2-1 . . TRBV12-3/TRBV12-4
TGTGCCAGCAGCTTAGACACCTTAAATTCACCCCTCCACTTT CASSLDTLNSPLHF TRBJ1-6 . many TRBV7-2
TGTGCCAGCAGCTTAGACCCATTGAGCTCTGGGGCCAACGTCCTGACTTTC CASSLDPLSSGANVLTF TRBJ2-6 . few TRBV7-8
TGTGCCAGCAGCGCGGGGTGGGCCTACTCCTACAATGAGCAGTTCTTC CASSAGWAYSYNEQFF TRBJ2-1 . . TRBV7-2